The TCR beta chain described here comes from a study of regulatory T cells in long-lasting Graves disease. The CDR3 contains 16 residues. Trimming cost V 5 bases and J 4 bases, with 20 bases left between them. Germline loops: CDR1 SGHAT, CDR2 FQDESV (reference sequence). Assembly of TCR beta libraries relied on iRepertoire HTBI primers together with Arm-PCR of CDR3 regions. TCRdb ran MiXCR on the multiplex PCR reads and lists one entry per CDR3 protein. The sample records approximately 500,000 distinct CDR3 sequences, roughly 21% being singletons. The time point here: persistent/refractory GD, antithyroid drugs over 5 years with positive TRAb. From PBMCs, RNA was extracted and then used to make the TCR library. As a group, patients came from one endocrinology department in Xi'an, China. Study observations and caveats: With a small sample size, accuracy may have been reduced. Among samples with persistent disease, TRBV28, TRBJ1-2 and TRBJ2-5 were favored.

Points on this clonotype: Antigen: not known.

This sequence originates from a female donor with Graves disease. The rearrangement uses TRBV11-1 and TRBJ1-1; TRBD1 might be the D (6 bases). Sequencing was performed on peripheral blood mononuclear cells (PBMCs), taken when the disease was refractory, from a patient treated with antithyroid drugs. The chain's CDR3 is CASSPNPIRGPTEAFF. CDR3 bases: TGTGCCAGCAGCCCCAACCCCATCAGGGGACCCACTGAAGCTTTCTTT.